Listed below are T cell receptor beta chains from one sample, sequenced in a study of radiation and T cells in renal cell carcinoma. Clones were read by immunoSEQ multiplex PCR, and TCRdb kept only the in-frame ones, dropping some. The table has tens of thousands of clones, about 83% seen once. Sequenced material: blood, taken from a patient whose treatment included radiotherapy and nephrectomy. These receptors were taken from a woman in her 70s with renal cell carcinoma. Both conserved end residues are part of each CDR3. A D gene is named only where the DNA matches it firmly. Clone size, where shown, is once, few, many, or a class for clones that have expanded.

len: 14; d_gene: -; abundance: -; j_gene: TRBJ2-2; v_gene: TRBV5-6; CDR3nt: TGTGCCAGCAGCTACGACCCGGACACCGGGGAGCTGTTTTTT; CDR3aa: CASSYDPDTGELFF
len: 14; d_gene: -; abundance: once; j_gene: TRBJ2-3; v_gene: TRBV12-5; CDR3nt: TGTGCTAGTGGCAATTGGGGGGTCGCGGGAACGCAGTATTTT; CDR3aa: CASGNWGVAGTQYF
len: 16; d_gene: -; abundance: once; j_gene: TRBJ2-7; v_gene: TRBV5-1; CDR3nt: TGCGCCAGCAGCGCCGCAGGGCCGGGAAAGGCCTACGAGCAGTACTTC; CDR3aa: CASSAAGPGKAYEQYF
len: 15; d_gene: TRBD1; abundance: -; j_gene: TRBJ1-2; v_gene: TRBV9; CDR3nt: TGTGCCAGCAGCGTATTACCGACAGGGGGCTATGGCTACACCTTC; CDR3aa: CASSVLPTGGYGYTF
len: 14; d_gene: TRBD2; abundance: -; j_gene: TRBJ2-7; v_gene: TRBV6-1; CDR3nt: TGTGCCAGCAGCGCCGGGCTAGCGGACTACGAGCAGTACTTC; CDR3aa: CASSAGLADYEQYF
len: 15; d_gene: -; abundance: -; j_gene: TRBJ2-1; v_gene: TRBV6-1; CDR3nt: TGTGCCAGCAGTCAGGGGGTCGGCGGGGGTAATGAGCAGTTCTTC; CDR3aa: CASSQGVGGGNEQFF
len: 12; d_gene: -; abundance: -; j_gene: TRBJ2-7; v_gene: TRBV23-1; CDR3nt: TGCGCCACCCAAACTGGGGCTGACGAGCAGTACTTC; CDR3aa: CATQTGADEQYF
len: 14; d_gene: -; abundance: -; j_gene: TRBJ1-1; v_gene: TRBV27; CDR3nt: TGTGCCAGCAGTTTGGGAGGGTGGAACACTGAAGCTTTCTTT; CDR3aa: CASSLGGWNTEAFF
len: 14; d_gene: -; abundance: -; j_gene: TRBJ2-6; v_gene: TRBV18; CDR3nt: TGTGCCAGCTCACCAGGGGCTGGGGCCAACGTCCTGACTTTC; CDR3aa: CASSPGAGANVLTF
len: 15; d_gene: TRBD2; abundance: -; j_gene: TRBJ2-3; v_gene: TRBV9; CDR3nt: TGTGCCAGCAGCTTCCAGGGACTAGTGACAGATACGCAGTATTTT; CDR3aa: CASSFQGLVTDTQYF
len: 16; d_gene: TRBD1; abundance: -; j_gene: TRBJ1-1; v_gene: TRBV6-5; CDR3nt: TGTGCCAGCAGTTACGGGTTGGGACAGGGGGAATCAAAAGCTTTCTTT; CDR3aa: CASSYGLGQGESKAFF
len: 14; d_gene: TRBD1; abundance: -; j_gene: TRBJ2-7; v_gene: TRBV27; CDR3nt: TGTGCCAGCAGTGAGGCCATACAGGGGTACGAGCAGTACTTC; CDR3aa: CASSEAIQGYEQYF
len: 15; d_gene: -; abundance: -; j_gene: TRBJ2-2; v_gene: TRBV5-1; CDR3nt: TGCGCCAGCAGCTTGGCGTCTCCTGACACCGGGGAGCTGTTTTTT; CDR3aa: CASSLASPDTGELFF
len: 13; d_gene: -; abundance: -; j_gene: TRBJ2-7; v_gene: TRBV18; CDR3nt: TGTGCCAGCTCACCACCGACAACCTACGAGCAGTACTTC; CDR3aa: CASSPPTTYEQYF